This T cell receptor beta chain was obtained from a study of molecular identifiers for immune sequencing clone quantification. Sorting captured naive CD8 T cells as CD8+CD4-CCR7+CD45RA+. TCRdb ran MiXCR on the PCR reads and lists one entry per CDR3 protein. The sample includes around 480,000 distinct CDR3 sequences, roughly 23% of them seen just once. CDR3 length: 11 amino acids. With 3 bases clipped from V and 4 bases from J, the junction kept 0 bases outside the gene matches. CDR1 SQVTM and CDR2 ANQGSEA come from the germline V gene. At least ten counts were recorded for this clonotype. The source is a human donor in good health. Some libraries in this study had Jurkat cell RNA spiked in. The chain combines TRBV29-1 with TRBJ2-7, with 7 bases identical to TRBD2. Source material: naive CD8+ T cells from blood, with Jurkat cell RNA spiked in. Subset noted: FACS-sorted CD8+CD4-CCR7+CD45RA+ naive T cells. The CDR3 sequence is CSVEGGYEQYF. The CDR3 nucleotides are TGCAGCGTTGAGGGGGGGTACGAGCAGTACTTC.